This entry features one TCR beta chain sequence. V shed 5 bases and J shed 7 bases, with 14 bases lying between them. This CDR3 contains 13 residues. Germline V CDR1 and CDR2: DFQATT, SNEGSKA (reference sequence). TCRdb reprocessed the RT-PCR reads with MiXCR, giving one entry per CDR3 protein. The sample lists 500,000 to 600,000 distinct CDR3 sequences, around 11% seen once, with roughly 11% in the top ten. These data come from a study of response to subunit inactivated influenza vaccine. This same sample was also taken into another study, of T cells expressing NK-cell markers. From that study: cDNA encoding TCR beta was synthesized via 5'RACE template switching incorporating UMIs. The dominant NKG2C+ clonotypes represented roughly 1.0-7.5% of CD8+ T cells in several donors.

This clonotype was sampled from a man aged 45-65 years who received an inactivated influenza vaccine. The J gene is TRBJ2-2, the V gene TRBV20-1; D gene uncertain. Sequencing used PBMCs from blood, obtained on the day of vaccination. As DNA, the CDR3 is TGCAGTGCTCAGGCGACCTCTCTCGGGGAGCTGTTTTTT. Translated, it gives CSAQATSLGELFF.